These 15 T cell receptor beta chains share one sample of origin, sequenced in a study of blood T cell repertoires in COVID-19. TCRdb keeps only in-frame clones here, not all; method: immunoSEQ multiplex PCR. This sample has 200,000 to 250,000 clones, with roughly 90% found just once. The sequenced material came from PBMCs or T cells enriched from blood (not recorded which). The receptor source for this set is a woman in her 50s in a cohort exposed to, infected with or recovered from COVID-19 (not recorded which).

V usage is TRBV18 and J usage is TRBJ1-2; the D is unclear. This CDR3 is 13 amino acids long. Per the germline V gene, CDR1 is KGHSH and CDR2 is LQKENI. V lost 2 bases and J lost 3, with 7 bases in between. The CDR3 reads CASSPEADYGYTF. The DNA for the CDR3 is TGTGCCAGCTCACCAGAAGCGGACTATGGCTACACCTTC.

This clone has a single count. The chain uses TRBV27 and TRBJ1-4; 9 positions match TRBD1. The CDR3 totals 15 residues. With V trimmed by 5 bases and J by 6 bases, 7 bases remained unmatched. CDR1 and CDR2 from the germline V gene are MNHEY and SMNVEV (reference sequence). CDR3 region: CASSPRQGGDEKLFF. In nucleotides, the CDR3 is TGTGCCAGCAGTCCCCGACAGGGGGGAGATGAAAAACTGTTTTTT.

This chain links TRBV5-8 with TRBJ1-1; unclear D gene. Trimming left V 0 bases short and J 4 bases short, with 10 bases between. The germline V gene encodes CDR1 SGHTS and CDR2 YDEGEE. This CDR3 region has 14 residues. CDR3: CASSLDGWSTEAFF. DNA of the CDR3: TGTGCCAGCAGCTTGGATGGGTGGAGCACTGAAGCTTTCTTT.

J is TRBJ2-1 and V is TRBV9; 9 bases map to TRBD2. Germline CDR1 reads SGDLS; CDR2 reads YYNGEE. CDR3 size: 18 residues. The V and J ends lost 0 bases and 5 bases, in that order; junction bases with no gene match: 12. The CDR3 DNA sequence: TGTGCCAGCAGCGTAGATATGTGGGGGACTAGCTTAGACAATGAGCAGTTCTTC. It encodes CASSVDMWGTSLDNEQFF.

The chain joins TRBV19 to TRBJ1-3, with TRBD1 matching over 10 bases. The V segment lost 5 bases and the J segment 1 base; nucleotides outside the gene matches: 2. This CDR3 has 15 residues. In germline, CDR1 is LNHDA, CDR2 SQIVND (reference sequence). CDR3 sequence reads: CASSADRGSGNTIYF. The CDR3 DNA reads TGTGCCAGTAGTGCGGACAGGGGGTCTGGAAACACCATATATTTT.

The chain carries TRBV7-9 and TRBJ1-4; TRBD1 agrees at 9 bases. The CDR3 is 12 residues long. Germline values: CDR1 SEHNR, CDR2 FQNEAQ (reference sequence). The CDR3 region has the DNA TGTGCAGAGGACAGGGGACAGGAAAAACTGTTTTTT. This sequence encodes CAEDRGQEKLFF.

The chain links TRBV6-1 to TRBJ1-2; no definite D call. V was shortened by 3 bases and J by 4 bases, with 18 bases between the two germline ends. The CDR3 loop spans 16 amino acids. Looked up from germline, CDR1 is MNHNS and CDR2 is SASEGT. Here the CDR3 DNA reads TGTGCCAGCAGTGACCGAAGAGTTCTAAGAGGCTATGGCTACACCTTC. Residues: CASSDRRVLRGYGYTF.

The rearrangement joins TRBV7-2 to TRBJ1-5; no reliable D call. Germline CDR1 is SGHTA and CDR2 is FQGNSA. The CDR3 extends over 17 amino acids. V was clipped by 5 bases and J by 2 bases, with 19 bases between them. CDR3 in DNA: TGTGCCAGCAGCGGAGGCCCGGGGTCAGGTGGCAATCAGCCCCAGCATTTT. Protein product: CASSGGPGSGGNQPQHF.

The rearrangement uses TRBV7-8 and TRBJ1-6; no firm D call. V shed 1 base and J shed 6 bases, with 10 bases lying between them. This CDR3 is built from 15 residues. CDR1 and CDR2 from the germline V gene are SGHVS and FQNEAQ. CDR3 protein: CASSLERSANSPLHF. In nucleotides, the CDR3 is TGTGCCAGCAGCTTAGAGCGATCCGCTAATTCACCCCTCCACTTT.

The rearrangement links TRBV3-1 (or the pseudogene TRBV3-2) to TRBJ1-6, with TRBD1 matching over 8 bases. The V gene's germline CDR1 is LGHDT and CDR2 YNNKEL (reference sequence). The V and J ends lost 4 bases and 0 bases, in that order; junction bases with no gene match: 2. The CDR3 has 16 amino acids. DNA of the CDR3: TGTGCCAGCAGCCGACAGGGGAGCTCCTATAATTCACCCCTCCACTTT. This sequence encodes CASSRQGSSYNSPLHF.

The chain uses TRBV7-8 and TRBJ1-2; D possibly corresponds to TRBD1 (6 bases). The V end was cut by 2 bases, the J end by 4 bases, with 23 bases between. This CDR3 has 18 amino acids. The germline CDR1 and CDR2 sequences are SGHVS and FQNEAQ. CDR3 sequence reads: CASSLIMSYRVAGYGYTF. The CDR3 nucleotides are TGTGCCAGCAGCTTAATAATGTCCTACAGGGTTGCTGGCTATGGCTACACCTTC.

V and J are TRBV14 and TRBJ1-2; possibly TRBD1 for D (6 bases). Trimming shortened V by 5 bases and J by 4 bases, and 8 bases separated the two germline ends. Germline CDR1 is SGHDN and CDR2 is FVKESK. The CDR3 is 12 amino acids. The CDR3 DNA follows: TGTGCCAGCAGCTCGGACAGCTATGGCTACACCTTC. Protein sequence: CASSSDSYGYTF.

The chain couples TRBV4-3 to TRBJ1-1, with no clear D. This CDR3 comprises 14 residues. CDR1 and CDR2 from the germline V gene are LGHNA and YSLEER. Between the trimmed V and J ends, which lost 1 base and 1 base, there was a span of 7 bases. The CDR3 nucleotides are TGCGCCAGCAGCCAAGTTTCAGGGAACACTGAAGCTTTCTTT. Translation: CASSQVSGNTEAFF.

CDR3 sequence: CASSRHLTTEAFF. The CDR3 DNA reads as TGTGCCAGCAGCAGACACCTTACAACTGAAGCTTTCTTT. The chain couples TRBV6-2 or TRBV6-3 to TRBJ1-1; no definite D call. Germline CDR1 and CDR2: MNHEY and SVGEGT. Between the trimmed V and J ends, which lost 6 bases and 5 bases, there was a span of 13 bases. The CDR3 has 13 residues.

The chain carries TRBV5-1 and TRBJ2-7; possibly TRBD2 for D (6 bases). Per the germline V gene, CDR1 is SGHRS and CDR2 is YFSETQ. V gave up 3 bases and J gave up 2 bases, with 21 bases separating them. The CDR3 contains 17 residues. CDR3 sequence: CASSSNREYQGAYEQYF. CDR3 in DNA: TGCGCCAGCAGCTCGAACCGGGAGTACCAAGGGGCCTACGAGCAGTACTTC.